This TCR beta chain derives from a study of post-analysis software for immune sequencing data. Study-level background: Relapsing-remitting, secondary progressive and progressive-relapsing forms of multiple sclerosis all featured among disease courses. Broader study findings: Pronounced co-clustering by F measure was evident among identically batched samples. Normalized Chao1 diversity in multiple sclerosis patients fell significantly below that of controls.

Prepared TCR beta cDNA libraries contained unique molecular identifiers. A single record per CDR3 protein comes from TCRdb applying MiXCR to the PCR reads. The table records 700,000 to 900,000 distinct CDR3 sequences, 35% to 55% of them present only once. In its sample, this clonotype was seen a few times. Its antigen is not known. Input material: blood. This clonotype was sampled from a girl aged 10-17 years with multiple sclerosis.

The CDR3: CSARVQGRDQPQHF. CDR3 DNA sequence: TGCAGTGCTAGAGTCCAGGGAAGAGATCAGCCCCAGCATTTT. The rearrangement uses TRBV20-1 and TRBJ1-5; possible D gene TRBD1, 5 bases. CDR1 and CDR2 from the germline V gene are DFQATT and SNEGSKA (reference sequence). Trimming took 1 base from V and 5 from J, leaving 12 bases between them. There are 14 residues in the CDR3.